The TCR beta chain described here comes from a study of cytomegalovirus exposure and HLA in healthy donors. Details on this clone: Its matching antigen is unknown.

A multiplex PCR was run with 60 Vbeta primers and 13 Jbeta primers. Authors' analysis steps: It was a later analysis that counted about 80 million unique TCR beta chains, of which approximately 11 million were shared. The table came from immunoSEQ multiplex PCR; TCRdb's copy has only in-frame clones and leaves some out. Clonal size and the V and J genes are those of that table, whereas D and trimming came from the DNA. The sample records over 150,000 clones, over 75% being singletons. Germline V CDR1 and CDR2: SQVTM, ANQGSEA. The CDR3 spans 12 residues. The V gene end was trimmed by 3 bases and the J gene end by 6 bases; junction bases not matched to a gene: 2. Notes on the study in general: Previously analyzed data showed that most TCR beta V segments were productive at a frequency of about 87% or about 30%. Later, an analysis found that common viral pathogens appeared to be linked with several of the most significant clusters.

Though nominally healthy at sampling, donors likely had unrecorded immune exposures. The chain recombines TRBV29-1 with TRBJ2-1, with 7 bases aligning to TRBD1. This receptor was identified in a man between 40 and 49 years old in good health and CMV-seronegative. The sequenced sample consisted of PBMCs. This chain's CDR3 is CSVDRGLNEQFF. In DNA form, the CDR3 reads TGCAGCGTTGATAGGGGGCTCAATGAGCAGTTCTTC.